This is a list of T cell receptor beta chains from one sample in a study of T-cell reconstitution after alpha-beta-depleted transplantation in children. TCRdb re-called the PCR reads with MiXCR, one entry per CDR3 protein. The table lists 750,000 to 950,000 distinct CDR3 sequences, 16% of them singletons, with about 4.6% in the top ten. Sequencing was performed on PBMCs, mostly from graft donor cells, taken 360 days after TCRalphabeta/CD19-depleted stem cell transplant. These receptors came from a male patient aged 10 to 17 who had a stem cell transplant for acute lymphoblastic leukemia, so the T cells may come from the graft donor. Each CDR3 is given without its conserved first and last residue. The order of the fields is V gene, CDR3 protein.

v_gene: TRBV5-1; CDR3aa: ASSLARLAGRKGYNEQF
v_gene: TRBV2; CDR3aa: ASRPTYEQY
v_gene: TRBV20-1; CDR3aa: SARVGRDNQPQH
v_gene: TRBV7-2; CDR3aa: ASSPGLAVGGDTQY
v_gene: TRBV7-6; CDR3aa: ASSFVSSNEQF
v_gene: TRBV12-3/TRBV12-4; CDR3aa: ASRVDRDSQTAPSYEQY
v_gene: TRBV12-3/TRBV12-4; CDR3aa: ATTTLAVYNEQF
v_gene: TRBV20-1; CDR3aa: SAGELLRVNTEAF
v_gene: TRBV11-2; CDR3aa: ASSLIGGRAF
v_gene: TRBV19; CDR3aa: ASWDRDTPMNTEAF
v_gene: TRBV4-1; CDR3aa: ASSQDGGDRARV
v_gene: TRBV29-1; CDR3aa: SVESGGSLSTNEKLF
v_gene: TRBV12-3/TRBV12-4; CDR3aa: ASTRQGFYGYT
v_gene: TRBV5-1; CDR3aa: ASSYGGLVLGELF
v_gene: TRBV9; CDR3aa: ASSVDSVNEKLF
v_gene: TRBV29-1; CDR3aa: SVGTFSYEQY
v_gene: TRBV10-3; CDR3aa: AIKRGVGQETQY
v_gene: TRBV2; CDR3aa: ASSDSDSSEEQY
v_gene: TRBV6-1; CDR3aa: ASSEAPGPVSLSTSTEAF
v_gene: TRBV7-3; CDR3aa: ASSTGGANNEQF
v_gene: TRBV11-3; CDR3aa: ASSLDLGTGNNEQF
v_gene: TRBV7-3; CDR3aa: ASSFTVTSGNYNEQF
v_gene: TRBV3-1; CDR3aa: ASSRGRGHKNIQY
v_gene: TRBV9; CDR3aa: ASSVARTGEAF
v_gene: TRBV20-1; CDR3aa: SAGTGGPETQY
v_gene: TRBV5-1; CDR3aa: ASRGPYSGNTIY
v_gene: TRBV12-3/TRBV12-4; CDR3aa: ASSFTSGLQETQY
v_gene: TRBV20-1; CDR3aa: SATRSAALNTEAF
v_gene: TRBV24-1; CDR3aa: ATSRANTGELF
v_gene: TRBV10-3; CDR3aa: AIRGTSGLHNEQF
v_gene: TRBV9; CDR3aa: ASSVDGLSSYEQY
v_gene: TRBV11-2; CDR3aa: ASSLRGAGRGSYEQY
v_gene: TRBV24-1; CDR3aa: ATSDRVPGQSHTEAF
v_gene: TRBV27; CDR3aa: ASSLSVLGRRRQF
v_gene: TRBV20-1; CDR3aa: SAPRQGLSGNTIY
v_gene: TRBV20-1; CDR3aa: SARDRGQSYNEQF
v_gene: TRBV15; CDR3aa: ATGRGLAGSYEQY
v_gene: TRBV6-1; CDR3aa: ASSPLPGQGGFAGELF
v_gene: TRBV6-5; CDR3aa: ASSTNFRPSREKLF
v_gene: TRBV12-3/TRBV12-4; CDR3aa: ASSLGLAGGVSYNEQF
v_gene: TRBV24-1; CDR3aa: ATSDLGTGRPDTQY
v_gene: TRBV13; CDR3aa: ATHDGFRETQY
v_gene: TRBV5-1; CDR3aa: ASSLGDRKYEQY
v_gene: TRBV12-3/TRBV12-4; CDR3aa: ASIKLQDAGTGELF
v_gene: TRBV12-3/TRBV12-4; CDR3aa: ASSRTRYQETQY
v_gene: TRBV20-1; CDR3aa: SARDGGGRFYGYT
v_gene: TRBV29-1; CDR3aa: SADSSGSGHEQY
v_gene: TRBV5-1; CDR3aa: ASSLYYEQY
v_gene: TRBV7-8; CDR3aa: ASSLLAGYTGELF
v_gene: TRBV11-2; CDR3aa: ASSFPDYNEQF
v_gene: TRBV5-1; CDR3aa: ASSSGQSSGNTIY
v_gene: TRBV10-3; CDR3aa: AIQEAGVREEQY
v_gene: TRBV6-5; CDR3aa: ASSYTGSGSYEQY
v_gene: TRBV20-1; CDR3aa: SAREPFYEQY
v_gene: TRBV7-7; CDR3aa: ASSSHRDYSNEQF